This is a list of T cell receptor beta chains from one sample in a study of PD-L1 blockade in urothelial cancer. Clones were sequenced by immunoSEQ multiplex PCR, and TCRdb holds only the in-frame ones, with some missing. The sample lists around 40,000 clones, approximately 90% seen once, with over 1.5% in the top ten. Sequenced here: PBMCs, sampled around atezolizumab (anti-PD-L1) treatment. These receptors were taken from a man aged 55 to 70 with urothelial cancer. The CDR3 runs from the conserved cysteine through the conserved F or W. D genes are given only for firm matches. Rows may omit the clone size; those that give it use once, few, many or a size class.

J: TRBJ2-5; size: -; D: TRBD1; V: TRBV25-1; DNA: TGTGCCAGCACCTTCCTCGGGACAGGGGAAGAGACCCAGTACTTC; CDR3: CASTFLGTGEETQYF
J: TRBJ2-2; size: -; D: -; V: TRBV14; DNA: TGTGCCAGCAGCCAAGACACGGGAGCCGGGGAGCTGTTTTTT; CDR3: CASSQDTGAGELFF
J: TRBJ1-6; size: -; D: TRBD1; V: TRBV29-1; DNA: TGCAGCGCTTCCTTCGGACAGGGAGATTCACCCCTCCACTTT; CDR3: CSASFGQGDSPLHF
J: TRBJ2-7; size: -; D: TRBD1; V: TRBV30; DNA: TGTGCCTGGGGGACAGGCAACTACGAGCAGTACTTC; CDR3: CAWGTGNYEQYF
J: TRBJ2-1; size: -; D: TRBD1; V: TRBV7-7; DNA: TGTGCTAGCAGCTTGGACAGGTACAATGAGCAGTTCTTC; CDR3: CASSLDRYNEQFF
J: TRBJ2-2; size: -; D: TRBD1; V: TRBV28; DNA: TGTGCCAGCAGTGACCCTGACAGGGAAGAAACCGGGGAGCTGTTTTTT; CDR3: CASSDPDREETGELFF
J: TRBJ1-5; size: -; D: -; V: TRBV19; DNA: TGTGCCAGTACCCCGGGAGACCTAGAGCGGCCCCAGCATTTT; CDR3: CASTPGDLERPQHF
J: TRBJ2-2; size: -; D: TRBD1; V: TRBV14; DNA: TGTGCCAGCAGCCGACGGACAGGCCTGGGGACCGGGGAGCTGTTTTTT; CDR3: CASSRRTGLGTGELFF
J: TRBJ2-2; size: -; D: -; V: TRBV19; DNA: TGTGCCAGTAGTACCTCCTCCTTTATGGGCGTCGGGGAGCTGTTTTTT; CDR3: CASSTSSFMGVGELFF
J: TRBJ2-7; size: -; D: TRBD1; V: TRBV10-3; DNA: TGTGCCATCAGAACGACAGGGGTGGACGAGCAGTACTTC; CDR3: CAIRTTGVDEQYF
J: TRBJ1-3; size: -; D: TRBD1; V: TRBV30; DNA: TGTGCCTGGAGCAGGGGGCGAGACACCATATATTTT; CDR3: CAWSRGRDTIYF
J: TRBJ1-2; size: -; D: -; V: TRBV21-1; DNA: TGTGCCAGCAGCCTCCCAGGGGAAAGGAACTATGGCTACACCTTC; CDR3: CASSLPGERNYGYTF
J: TRBJ1-1; size: -; D: -; V: TRBV27; DNA: TGTGCCAGCAGTTTATCGCTCAGGGCTGGAGCTTTCTTT; CDR3: CASSLSLRAGAFF
J: TRBJ2-2; size: -; D: TRBD1; V: TRBV19; DNA: TGTGCCAGTAGTCCCTACCCGGGACAGGGTACGGGGGAGCTGTTTTTT; CDR3: CASSPYPGQGTGELFF
J: TRBJ1-5; size: -; D: -; V: TRBV19; DNA: TGTGCCAGTAGGAGACAGGAGGATCAGCCCCAGCATTTT; CDR3: CASRRQEDQPQHF
J: TRBJ2-7; size: -; D: -; V: TRBV5-1; DNA: TGCGCCAGCAGCTTGGAGCCGCGTGGCGAGCAGTACTTC; CDR3: CASSLEPRGEQYF
J: TRBJ2-3; size: -; D: -; V: TRBV2; DNA: TGTGCCAGCAGTTCCGACTACACAGATACGCAGTATTTT; CDR3: CASSSDYTDTQYF
J: TRBJ1-3; size: -; D: -; V: TRBV5-1; DNA: TGCGCCAGCAGCTTGAGCTTAAGCGCTGGAAACACCATATATTTT; CDR3: CASSLSLSAGNTIYF
J: TRBJ1-6; size: few; D: TRBD1; V: TRBV7-2; DNA: TGTGCCAGCAGCTTTTCGACAGGGGTAGGTTCACCCCTCCACTTT; CDR3: CASSFSTGVGSPLHF
J: TRBJ2-1; size: -; D: -; V: TRBV6-5; DNA: TGTGCCAGCAGTTCGAGACTAGTGTCTTACAATGAGCAGTTCTTC; CDR3: CASSSRLVSYNEQFF
J: TRBJ1-1; size: -; D: -; V: TRBV9; DNA: TGTGCCAGCAGCGTAGAAGGGGTCACTGAAGCTTTCTTT; CDR3: CASSVEGVTEAFF
J: TRBJ2-1; size: -; D: TRBD2; V: TRBV7-3; DNA: TGTGCCAGCAGCCCAGCTCAGGGCGGGAGAAATGAGCAGTTCTTC; CDR3: CASSPAQGGRNEQFF
J: TRBJ2-2; size: -; D: -; V: TRBV27; DNA: TGTGCCAGCAGTCTCTCCGCGACAAGCCTTCGAACCGGGGAGCTGTTTTTT; CDR3: CASSLSATSLRTGELFF
J: TRBJ1-2; size: -; D: TRBD1; V: TRBV14; DNA: TGTGCCAGCAGCCAAGAATTAAGTGGGACAGGTTATGGCTACACCTTC; CDR3: CASSQELSGTGYGYTF
J: TRBJ1-5; size: -; D: TRBD1; V: TRBV19; DNA: TGTGCCAGTAGTATAGTTGCAGGGGGCTTGCAGCCCCAGCATTTT; CDR3: CASSIVAGGLQPQHF
J: TRBJ2-2; size: few; D: -; V: TRBV5-6; DNA: TGTGCCAGCAGCTCCGGTGGGCCCGGGGAGCTGTTTTTT; CDR3: CASSSGGPGELFF
J: TRBJ1-3; size: -; D: -; V: TRBV5-4; DNA: TGTGCCAGCAGCCCAGACAGAGCAAGAAACACCATATATTTT; CDR3: CASSPDRARNTIYF
J: TRBJ2-5; size: -; D: -; V: TRBV9; DNA: TGTGCCAGCAGCGTAGGTCAGGGCGTGGAGACCCAGTACTTC; CDR3: CASSVGQGVETQYF
J: TRBJ2-7; size: -; D: -; V: TRBV15; DNA: TGTGCCACCAGCAGAGATCAGGGGGGAAGAGAGCAGTACTTC; CDR3: CATSRDQGGREQYF
J: TRBJ2-3; size: once; D: TRBD2; V: TRBV9; DNA: TGTGCCAGCAGCGTAGTAGCGGGGGGGCCGGAAGCAGATACGCAGTATTTT; CDR3: CASSVVAGGPEADTQYF
J: TRBJ2-7; size: -; D: TRBD2; V: TRBV5-1; DNA: TGCGCCAGCAGCTCCCTAGCGGGAGGGGGATACGAGCAGTACTTC; CDR3: CASSSLAGGGYEQYF
J: TRBJ2-7; size: -; D: -; V: TRBV18; DNA: TGTGCCAGCTCACCAGAGTCCGGCAGGGTCGGCGAGCAGTACTTC; CDR3: CASSPESGRVGEQYF
J: TRBJ1-1; size: -; D: TRBD1; V: TRBV9; DNA: TGTGCCAGCAGCGTGCGTCCCGGGACAGATAACACTGAAGCTTTCTTT; CDR3: CASSVRPGTDNTEAFF
J: TRBJ1-2; size: -; D: -; V: TRBV6-1; DNA: TGTGCCAGCAGTGAAGGGACAATCTATGGCTACACCTTC; CDR3: CASSEGTIYGYTF
J: TRBJ2-4; size: once; D: -; V: TRBV6-5; DNA: TGTGCCAGCAGTTACTCAGCCCAGGGAAACATTCAGTACTTC; CDR3: CASSYSAQGNIQYF
J: TRBJ1-3; size: -; D: TRBD1; V: TRBV18; DNA: TGTGCCAGCTCACTGGACAGGGACGGAAACACCATATATTTT; CDR3: CASSLDRDGNTIYF
J: TRBJ2-3; size: medium-sized; D: TRBD1; V: TRBV29-1; DNA: TGCAGCGTTGGGGCCCTGACAGGGAATCCGGTGAGGGATACGCAGTATTTT; CDR3: CSVGALTGNPVRDTQYF
J: TRBJ2-2; size: -; D: -; V: TRBV10-3; DNA: TGTGCCATCAGTGGGGGTGAGGGATTTAACACCGGGGAGCTGTTTTTT; CDR3: CAISGGEGFNTGELFF
J: TRBJ2-5; size: -; D: -; V: TRBV29-1; DNA: TGCAGCGTTGAAGCGTCAGGGGTATTGGAGACCCAGTACTTC; CDR3: CSVEASGVLETQYF
J: TRBJ1-6; size: -; D: -; V: TRBV9; DNA: TGTGCCAGCAGCGTAGCGGCGGTCGATAATTCACCCCTCCACTTT; CDR3: CASSVAAVDNSPLHF
J: TRBJ2-5; size: -; D: TRBD2; V: TRBV27; DNA: TGTGCCAGCAGTTTGGGCGGGAGGGCCGAGGAGACCCAGTACTTC; CDR3: CASSLGGRAEETQYF
J: TRBJ1-1; size: -; D: TRBD1; V: TRBV19; DNA: TGTGCCAGTAGTGACGGACAGGGGCGATTGGGGACTGAAGCTTTCTTT; CDR3: CASSDGQGRLGTEAFF
J: TRBJ2-7; size: -; D: -; V: TRBV4-2; DNA: TGTGCCAGCAGCCAAGTCTCCGCGGGGGCCTCCTACGAGCAGTACTTC; CDR3: CASSQVSAGASYEQYF
J: TRBJ1-4; size: -; D: -; V: TRBV5-4; DNA: TGTGCCAGCAGCTTAGGCAGGCAGAATGAAAAACTGTTTTTT; CDR3: CASSLGRQNEKLFF
J: TRBJ1-3; size: few; D: TRBD1; V: TRBV7-8; DNA: TGTGCCAGCCAACAGGGGGCCGGAAACACCATATATTTT; CDR3: CASQQGAGNTIYF
J: TRBJ1-2; size: -; D: TRBD1; V: TRBV6-6; DNA: TGTGCCAGCAGTTACTCGACAGGGGGCTACTATGGCTACACCTTC; CDR3: CASSYSTGGYYGYTF
J: TRBJ1-5; size: -; D: -; V: TRBV28; DNA: TGTGCCAGCACCGCTGGGGGGGAGGGCAATCAGCCCCAGCATTTT; CDR3: CASTAGGEGNQPQHF
J: TRBJ1-2; size: -; D: -; V: TRBV15; DNA: TGTGCCACCAGCAGAGTTGTTCAGTTGCCCCGCTTC; CDR3: CATSRVVQLPRF
J: TRBJ1-2; size: -; D: -; V: TRBV4-1; DNA: TGCGCCAGCAGCCAAGTAGAGGGTTCTAACTATGGCTACACCTTC; CDR3: CASSQVEGSNYGYTF
J: TRBJ2-7; size: -; D: -; V: TRBV28; DNA: TGTGCCAGCAGTTTATCCCAATCCGAGCAGTACTTC; CDR3: CASSLSQSEQYF
J: TRBJ2-3; size: once; D: TRBD1; V: TRBV7-8; DNA: TGTGCCAGCAGGAAACCCGGCAGGGGGCAGGCCGATACGCAGTATTTT; CDR3: CASRKPGRGQADTQYF
J: TRBJ1-2; size: -; D: -; V: TRBV2; DNA: TGTGCCAGCAGTTTAATGACAGGAAAAGTCTATGGCTACACCTTC; CDR3: CASSLMTGKVYGYTF
J: TRBJ2-7; size: -; D: TRBD1; V: TRBV5-1; DNA: TGCGCCAGCAGCCGCGCCGGCGGGACAGGGAACTCCTACGAGCAGTACTTC; CDR3: CASSRAGGTGNSYEQYF
J: TRBJ2-5; size: once; D: TRBD2; V: TRBV5-5; DNA: TGTGCCAGCAGTTCTAGACTAGCGGGGGCCGGGGAGACCCAGTACTTC; CDR3: CASSSRLAGAGETQYF
J: TRBJ1-3; size: once; D: TRBD1; V: TRBV28; DNA: TGTGCCAGCAGCCCCCCCGGACAGGGGACTGGAAACACCATATATTTT; CDR3: CASSPPGQGTGNTIYF
J: TRBJ2-5; size: -; D: -; V: TRBV7-2; DNA: TGTGCCAGCAGCTTAGTGACTAGTGGGGCGGAGACCCAGTACTTC; CDR3: CASSLVTSGAETQYF
J: TRBJ2-3; size: -; D: -; V: TRBV9; DNA: TGTGCCAGCTCAAAAAGCACAGATACGCAGTATTTT; CDR3: CASSKSTDTQYF
J: TRBJ2-7; size: -; D: TRBD1; V: TRBV5-6; DNA: TGTGCCAGCAGCCCGGCGGACAGGATCGTCCTGAACGAGCAGTACTTC; CDR3: CASSPADRIVLNEQYF
J: TRBJ2-2; size: -; D: -; V: TRBV28; DNA: TGTGCCAGCCGGCAGGAAACCGGGGAGCTGTTTTTT; CDR3: CASRQETGELFF
J: TRBJ2-7; size: -; D: TRBD1; V: TRBV7-3; DNA: TGTGCCAGCAGCTCCACAGGGGGCAAGGCGGGCGAGCAGTACTTC; CDR3: CASSSTGGKAGEQYF